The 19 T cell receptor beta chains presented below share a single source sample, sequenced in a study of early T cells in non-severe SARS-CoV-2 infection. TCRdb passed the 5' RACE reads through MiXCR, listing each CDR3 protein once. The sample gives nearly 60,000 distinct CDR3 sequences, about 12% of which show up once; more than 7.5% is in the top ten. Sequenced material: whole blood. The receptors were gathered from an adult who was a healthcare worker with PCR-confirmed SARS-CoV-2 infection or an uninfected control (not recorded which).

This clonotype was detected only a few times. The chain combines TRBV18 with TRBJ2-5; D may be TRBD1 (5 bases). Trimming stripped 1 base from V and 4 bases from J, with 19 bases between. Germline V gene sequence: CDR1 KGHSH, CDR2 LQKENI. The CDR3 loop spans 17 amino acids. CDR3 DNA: TGTGCCAGCTCACCACAGTTGGGGCAAACAGGATTAGAGACCCAGTACTTC. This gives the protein CASSPQLGQTGLETQYF.

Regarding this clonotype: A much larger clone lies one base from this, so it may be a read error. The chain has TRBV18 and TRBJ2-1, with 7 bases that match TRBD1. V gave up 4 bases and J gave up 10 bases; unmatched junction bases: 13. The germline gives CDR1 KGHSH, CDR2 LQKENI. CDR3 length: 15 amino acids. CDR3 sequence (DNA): TGTGCCAGCTCACTTCAAGGGGGCATTTCCGAAGAGCAGTTCTTC. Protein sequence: CASSLQGGISEEQFF.

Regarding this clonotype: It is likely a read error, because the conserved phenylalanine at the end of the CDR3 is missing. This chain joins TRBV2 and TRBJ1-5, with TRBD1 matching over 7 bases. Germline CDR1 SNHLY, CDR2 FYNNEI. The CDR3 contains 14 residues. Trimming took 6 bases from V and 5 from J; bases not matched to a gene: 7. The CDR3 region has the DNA TGTGCCAGCAGCGTCCGGGACAGACATCAGCCCCAGCATTCT. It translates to CASSVRDRHQPQHS.

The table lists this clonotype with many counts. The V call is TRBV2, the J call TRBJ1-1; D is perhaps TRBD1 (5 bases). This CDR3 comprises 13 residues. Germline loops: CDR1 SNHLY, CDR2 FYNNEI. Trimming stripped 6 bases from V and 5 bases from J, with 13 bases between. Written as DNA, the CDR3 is TGTGCCAGCAGAAGACAGCAGGGTACTGAAGCTTTCTTT. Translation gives CASRRQQGTEAFF.

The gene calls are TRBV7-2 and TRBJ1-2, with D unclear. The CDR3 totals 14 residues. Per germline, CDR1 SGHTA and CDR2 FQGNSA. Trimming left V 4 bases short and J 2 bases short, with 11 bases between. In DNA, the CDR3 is TGTGCCAGCAGCTCCTGGACGGCCAACTATGGCTACACCTTC. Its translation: CASSSWTANYGYTF.

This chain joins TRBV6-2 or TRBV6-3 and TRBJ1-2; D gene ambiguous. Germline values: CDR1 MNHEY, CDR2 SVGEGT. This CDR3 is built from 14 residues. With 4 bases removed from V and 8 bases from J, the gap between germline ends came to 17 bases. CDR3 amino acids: CASSSTGSRSGYTF. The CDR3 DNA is TGTGCCAGCAGTTCGACGGGGTCGAGAAGCGGCTACACCTTC.

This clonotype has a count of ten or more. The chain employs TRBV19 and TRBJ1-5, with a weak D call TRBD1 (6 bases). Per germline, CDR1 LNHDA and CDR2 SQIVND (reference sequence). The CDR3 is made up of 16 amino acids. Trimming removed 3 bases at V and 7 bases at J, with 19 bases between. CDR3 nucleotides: TGTGCCAGTAGTATGAGGTCGACGGGAAGGGGGCAGCCCCAGCATTTT. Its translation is CASSMRSTGRGQPQHF.

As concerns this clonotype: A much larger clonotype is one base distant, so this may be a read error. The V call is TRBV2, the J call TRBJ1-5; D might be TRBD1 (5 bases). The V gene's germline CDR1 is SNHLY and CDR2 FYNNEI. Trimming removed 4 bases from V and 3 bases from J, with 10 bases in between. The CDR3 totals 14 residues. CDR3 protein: CASSAGRPNQPQHF. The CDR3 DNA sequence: TGTGCCAGCAGTGCGGGGCGGCCCAATCAGCCCCAGCATTTT.

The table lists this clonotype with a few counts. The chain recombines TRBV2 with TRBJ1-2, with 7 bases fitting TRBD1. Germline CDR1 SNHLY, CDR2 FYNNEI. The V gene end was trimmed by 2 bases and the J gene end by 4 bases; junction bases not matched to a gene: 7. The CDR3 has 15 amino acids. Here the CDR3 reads CASSENAGQTYGYTF. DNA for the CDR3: TGTGCCAGCAGTGAAAATGCGGGACAGACCTATGGCTACACCTTC.

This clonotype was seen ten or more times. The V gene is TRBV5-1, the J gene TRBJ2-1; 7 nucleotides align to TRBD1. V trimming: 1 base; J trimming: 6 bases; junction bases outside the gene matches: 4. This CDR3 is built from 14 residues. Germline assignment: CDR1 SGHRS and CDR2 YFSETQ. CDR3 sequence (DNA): TGCGCCAGCAGCTTGTCTCAGGGGGTCAATGAGCAGTTCTTC. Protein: CASSLSQGVNEQFF.

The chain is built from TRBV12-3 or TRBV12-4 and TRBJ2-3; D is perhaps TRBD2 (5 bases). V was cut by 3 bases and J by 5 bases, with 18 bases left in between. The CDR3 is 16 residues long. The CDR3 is CASSFLEGFIGDTQYF. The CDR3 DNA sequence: TGTGCCAGCAGTTTTCTCGAGGGATTCATCGGAGATACGCAGTATTTT.

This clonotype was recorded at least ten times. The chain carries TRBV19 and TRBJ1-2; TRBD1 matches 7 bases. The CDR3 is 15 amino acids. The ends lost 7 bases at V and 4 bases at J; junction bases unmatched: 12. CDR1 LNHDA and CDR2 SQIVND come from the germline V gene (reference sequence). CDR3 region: CASTGRGGRGYGYTF. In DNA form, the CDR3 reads TGTGCCAGTACGGGCAGGGGGGGGAGAGGCTATGGCTACACCTTC.

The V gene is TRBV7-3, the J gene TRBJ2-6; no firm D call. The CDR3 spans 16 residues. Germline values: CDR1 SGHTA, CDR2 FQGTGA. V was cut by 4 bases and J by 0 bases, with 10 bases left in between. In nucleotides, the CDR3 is TGTGCCAGCAGCTCGGGTCCTAGCTCTGGGGCCAACGTCCTGACTTTC. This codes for CASSSGPSSGANVLTF.

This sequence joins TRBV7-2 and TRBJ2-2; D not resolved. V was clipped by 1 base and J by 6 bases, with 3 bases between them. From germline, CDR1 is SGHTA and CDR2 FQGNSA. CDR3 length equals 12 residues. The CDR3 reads CASSLDAGELFF. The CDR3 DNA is TGTGCCAGCAGCTTAGATGCCGGGGAGCTGTTTTTT.

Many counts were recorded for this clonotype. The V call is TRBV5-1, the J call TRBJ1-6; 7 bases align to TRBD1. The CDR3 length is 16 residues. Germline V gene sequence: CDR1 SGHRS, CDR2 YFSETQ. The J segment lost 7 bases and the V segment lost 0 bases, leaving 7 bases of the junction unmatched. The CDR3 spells CASSLGLGQTNSPLHF. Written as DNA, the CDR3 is TGCGCCAGCAGCTTGGGGTTGGGACAGACGAATTCACCCCTCCACTTT.

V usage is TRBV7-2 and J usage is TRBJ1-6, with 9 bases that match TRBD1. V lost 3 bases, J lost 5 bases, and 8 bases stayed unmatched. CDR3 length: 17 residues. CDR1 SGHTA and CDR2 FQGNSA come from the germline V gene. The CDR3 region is CASSFWAGQGNNSPLHF. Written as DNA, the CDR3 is TGTGCCAGCAGCTTCTGGGCGGGACAGGGCAATAATTCACCCCTCCACTTT.

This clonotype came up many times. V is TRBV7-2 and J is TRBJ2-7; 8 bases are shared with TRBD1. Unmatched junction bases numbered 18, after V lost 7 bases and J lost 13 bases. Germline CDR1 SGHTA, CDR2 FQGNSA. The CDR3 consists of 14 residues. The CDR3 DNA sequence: TGTGCCAGCACGAGAGGGGGGCAGGGGGCGAGTTTTTACTTC. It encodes CASTRGGQGASFYF.

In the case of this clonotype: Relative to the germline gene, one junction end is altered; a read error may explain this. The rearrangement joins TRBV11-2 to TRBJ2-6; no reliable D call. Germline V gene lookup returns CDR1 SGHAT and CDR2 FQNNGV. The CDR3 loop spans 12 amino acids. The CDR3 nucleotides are TGTGCCAGCAGCTCCCCGGGCCCGCTCCTCCATTTC. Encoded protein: CASSSPGPLLHF.

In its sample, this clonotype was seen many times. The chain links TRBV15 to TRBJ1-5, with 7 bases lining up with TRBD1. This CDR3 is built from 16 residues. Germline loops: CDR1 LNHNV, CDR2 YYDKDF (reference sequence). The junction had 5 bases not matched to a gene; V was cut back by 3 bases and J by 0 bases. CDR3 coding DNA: TGTGCCACCAGCAGGGACAGGCCCCATAGCAATCAGCCCCAGCATTTT. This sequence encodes CATSRDRPHSNQPQHF.